This T cell receptor (beta chain) came from a study of cytomegalovirus exposure and HLA in healthy donors (dated by TCRdb to the late 2010s). Looking at the study overall: In an earlier analysis of some 610 of the donors, around 290 Gb of sequence data and 120 million or so unique TCR beta sequences from 180 million or so T cells were reported. Among the approximately 400 genotyped donors, roughly 80% belonged to the genetic ancestry cluster associated with self-reported Caucasian donors. The number of typed donors differed by locus: about 620-640 for A, B, C, DRB1 and DQB1; some 500 for DQA1; around 610 for DPA1; and around 470 for DPB1. Because of strong linkage in the cohort, a handful of DR-DQ haplotypes were treated as single units for association and clustering. In addition to the first cohort of around 670 subjects, a separate validation cohort of about 120 different subjects was used. HLA typing covered class I and class II loci at four-digit resolution. Genome-wide SNP genotypes for about 65% of the 666 donors were used in a later genetic analysis, which treated that subset as a discovery cohort. Alongside the repertoire data, information on donor age, sex, ethnicity and CMV serostatus was compiled. Across some 400 genotyped donors of the cohort, an average of about 220,000 unique TCR beta nucleotide sequences per donor were sequenced, and roughly 20% of those sequences were non-productive. The study profiled the T cell repertoires of 500 to 800 subjects by immunosequencing and related them to cytomegalovirus serostatus. The later analysis used no new phenotypic data to find candidate immune exposures, relying instead on TCR beta sequences and their occurrence across donors. Approximately 310 gigabases of sequencing data and tens of millions of unique TCR sequences made up an early release that covered 500 to 650 HLA-typed donors. An earlier analysis of several hundred of the donors used high-throughput TCR beta sequencing to judge whether each TCR beta V gene segment behaved as functional or pseudogenic. To predict cytomegalovirus infection status, the study combined high-throughput TCR immunosequencing, statistical association of individual TCRs with disease status, and machine learning. The study aimed to test whether cataloging public T cell receptors could reveal signatures of past pathogen exposure. A later analysis re-examined previously published TCR beta repertoires from roughly 650 donors and added high-resolution HLA genotyping to investigate patterns of TCR occurrence. All discovery cohort repertoires had been generated using a single sequencing platform. What the work shows at the level of the full study, not this receptor alone: CMV serostatus was the only immune exposure information available for the cohort. When HLA alleles, especially DR and DQ, strongly co-occurred, TCR associations were difficult to assign to individual alleles. Because HLA typing was unavailable for some donors at each locus, only the typed subset was used in association tests. According to a later analysis, most CMV-associated TCR beta chains appeared to be HLA-restricted, and the HLA associations seemed to be driven largely by CMV exposure. A later genetic analysis reported fewer N-insertions in productive TCRs among donors in an Asian-associated ancestry cluster than the roughly 670-donor mean. Across donors, most TCR sequences were observed very rarely, whereas some public TCRs were present in many individuals. In a later analysis, HLA-associated TCR beta chains were found to be more clonally expanded and to have lower generation probabilities than equally common non-associated chains. Because counts were too low, some 17 rarely observed V segments, including chromosome 9 orphons, were excluded from the earlier analysis of around 640 of the donors. Some IMGT-functional V segments, including TRBV6-2 and TRBV6-3, could not be distinguished by the 87-base-pair reads and were therefore excluded. Specific HLA alleles were associated with roughly 16,000 TCR beta sequences at a false discovery rate of 0.05 in a later analysis. In a later analysis, the rate of TCR association differed among HLA loci, with DRB1 alleles having the most associated TCRs and HLA-C alleles having the fewest. Correlated functional status among segregating V segments might be attributable to linkage disequilibrium, but an unknown experimental factor could not be ruled out. The study listed approximately 150 TCR beta chains as associated with cytomegalovirus. In a later analysis, several top co-occurrence clusters were reported to appear linked to parvovirus B19, influenza, CMV and Epstein-Barr virus. In vitro tests confirmed that a few of the cytomegalovirus-associated TCR beta chains recognize cytomegalovirus antigens. In a later genetic analysis, a missense DCLRE1C variant was associated with V-gene and J-gene trimming of TCR beta chains, and the association was replicated in an independent cohort. Roughly uniform sequencing depth across donors was assumed in presence/absence analyses, although this assumption may not hold. In both the original and validation cohorts, the classifier was reported to diagnose cytomegalovirus status with high specificity and sensitivity. A group of highly shared sequence variants was considered likely to be a technical artifact of the sequencing pipeline. In an earlier analysis of a few hundred of the donors, most TCR beta V segments were observed in productive rearrangements about 90% or about 30% of the time, broadly matching IMGT annotations. A further reported finding was that TCR beta sequences accurately predicted the HLA-A and HLA-B alleles for most subjects in the first cohort. In this cohort, only TCR beta chains were sequenced, and detectable features were limited by the absence of alpha or paired-chain data. According to the authors, the approach could potentially be generalized to other disease states and immunological phenotypes.

The receptor library was made with the immunoSEQ multiplex PCR assay. A mixture of 60 forward primers for TCR Vbeta segments and 13 reverse primers for TCR Jbeta segments was used in the multiplex PCR. Amplification of the CDR3 region of rearranged TCR beta genes was performed with a multiplex PCR assay on genomic DNA. The amplified TCR beta libraries were sequenced on the Illumina HiSeq System as 87-base-pair reads. For the original study's pipeline: A later analysis counted tens of millions of unique TCR beta chains across the 650 to 700 repertoires, and some 11 million of these chains were shared by at least two donors. Raw reads were error-corrected and collapsed into unique sequences with a nearest-neighbor algorithm that merged closely related sequences to remove PCR and sequencing errors. To assign V, D and J gene segments, CDR3 sequences were aligned to IMGT reference sequences. Each retained sequence needed at least a six-nucleotide match to both a V gene segment and a J gene segment. A rearrangement counted as productive if the CDR3 had no stop codons and remained in frame with V and J, and every other rearrangement counted as non-productive. Following IMGT convention, CDR3 was defined as the stretch from the second conserved V-encoded cysteine to the conserved J-encoded phenylalanine. In an earlier analysis of 587 of the donors, sequences lacking an unambiguous match to a single V gene segment were excluded. An earlier analysis of a few hundred of the donors called V segments functional above 56.7% productive rearrangements and segregating when the between-donor standard deviation exceeded 5%. To diagnose cytomegalovirus status from the catalog of TCR beta chain sequences, a statistical classification framework was built. V and J gene assignment, in a later analysis, came from comparing TCR nucleotide sequences with IMGT/GENE-DB human TR gene sequences. A later analysis assigned CDR3 sequences and most-parsimonious VDJ recombination scenarios with the TCRdist pipeline. A later analysis defined each TCR beta chain by its CDR3 amino acid sequence plus V-gene family, and excluded reads lacking a unique V-gene family. To address suspected cross-contamination and a sequencing artifact, a later analysis removed under 600 highly shared, low-generation-probability nucleotide sequences. A later analysis calculated a clonal expansion index for each public chain from normalized within-repertoire ranks of inferred template counts. In a later analysis, generation probabilities were computed with a VDJ recombination model fitted to out-of-frame rearrangements, and the resulting probabilities were checked against IGoR. Hypergeometric tests were used in a later analysis to score TCR-TCR, TCR-HLA and TCR-CMV co-occurrence, with a repertoire-size bias correction applied to the TCR pairs. A later analysis estimated false discovery rates by permuting HLA or CMV assignments 20 times. In a later analysis, co-occurring TCRs were grouped with DBSCAN, and TCRdist sequence similarity was added when clustering was performed within HLA-allele-positive subsets. Repertoires with fewer than 30,000 or more than 120,000 public chains, plus five repertoires with anomalous nucleotide sharing, were excluded from co-occurrence clustering. Sourced from immuneACCESS, this table was stored by TCRdb with only in-frame sequences that have V and J called. A share of the clones is absent; for the studies checked, an unresolved V gene accounts for under half, and the remainder has no known explanation. V, J and clone size were drawn from that table, and D and trimming were deduced from the DNA. Recorded for this sample are 120,000 or so clones; roughly 83% of them occurred a single time. Roughly 2% of the sample is held by the ten biggest clonotypes.

The V end gives up 3 bases and the J end 3 bases, leaving 10 bases in the junction not matched to a gene. From its cysteine to its phenylalanine, the CDR3 spans 16 amino acids. Here the CDR3 DNA is all that survives: 48 bases in frame from base 1. The germline V gene (reference sequence) gives CDR1 as LNHDA and CDR2 as SQIVND. On this clone itself: Its specific antigen is unknown. No much larger clonotype is one base removed from it; base qualities were not supplied.

The cohort was made up of roughly 670 healthy bone marrow donors. All cohort members were sampled while nominally healthy, although unrecorded immune exposures were likely present. The donor was CMV seronegative and belonged to the group of under 400 seronegative cohort members. A peripheral blood sample was provided by each donor, and peripheral blood mononuclear cells were used for TCR beta sequencing. Genomic DNA extraction from the blood cell samples was performed with the Qiagen DNeasy Blood Extraction Kit. Source material: PBMCs. This chain is built from TRBV19 and TRBJ2-7; 8 middle bases align to TRBD1. This sequence originates from a man aged 18 to 30 in good health and CMV-seronegative. The nucleotide sequence is given as TGTGCCAGTAGTATCGGACAGGGTATGCGTGACTACGAGCAGTACTTC. The translation is CASSIGQGMRDYEQYF.